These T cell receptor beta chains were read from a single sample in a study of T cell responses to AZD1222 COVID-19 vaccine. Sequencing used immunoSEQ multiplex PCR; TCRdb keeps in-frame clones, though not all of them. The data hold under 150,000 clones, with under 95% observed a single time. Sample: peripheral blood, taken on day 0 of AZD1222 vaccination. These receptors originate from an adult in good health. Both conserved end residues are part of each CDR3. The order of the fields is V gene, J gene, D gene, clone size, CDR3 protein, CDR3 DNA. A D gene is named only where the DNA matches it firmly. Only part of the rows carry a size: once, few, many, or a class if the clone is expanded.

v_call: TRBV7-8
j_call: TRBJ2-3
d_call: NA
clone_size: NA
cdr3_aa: CASFPERQGFTDTQYF
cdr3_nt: TGTGCCAGCTTTCCGGAGCGGCAAGGATTCACAGATACGCAGTATTTT

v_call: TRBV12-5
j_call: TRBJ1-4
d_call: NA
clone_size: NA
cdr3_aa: CASAMNEKLFF
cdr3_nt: TGTGCTAGTGCCATGAATGAAAAACTGTTTTTT

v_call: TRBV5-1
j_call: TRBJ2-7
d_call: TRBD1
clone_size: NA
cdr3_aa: CASSTTGTGILEQYF
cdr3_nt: TGCGCCAGCAGCACAACCGGGACAGGTATTCTCGAGCAGTACTTC

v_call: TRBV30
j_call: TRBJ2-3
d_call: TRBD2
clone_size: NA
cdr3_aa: CAWSFGRAGADTQYF
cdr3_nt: TGTGCCTGGAGTTTCGGGAGGGCCGGCGCAGATACGCAGTATTTT

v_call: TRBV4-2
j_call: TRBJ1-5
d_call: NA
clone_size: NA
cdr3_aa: CASSRGDNQPQHF
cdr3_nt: TGTGCCAGCAGCCGCGGTGACAATCAGCCCCAGCATTTT

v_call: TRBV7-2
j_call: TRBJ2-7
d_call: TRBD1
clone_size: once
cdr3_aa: CASINEPGTGNEQYF
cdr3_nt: TGTGCCAGCATCAACGAACCCGGGACAGGGAACGAGCAGTACTTC

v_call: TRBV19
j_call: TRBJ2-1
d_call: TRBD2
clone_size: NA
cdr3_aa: CASSIWGLAGGNNEQFF
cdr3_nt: TGTGCCAGTAGTATATGGGGACTAGCGGGAGGAAATAATGAGCAGTTCTTC

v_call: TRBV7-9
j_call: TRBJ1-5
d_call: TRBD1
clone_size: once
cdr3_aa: CASSFETGEPQHF
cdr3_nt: TGTGCCAGCAGCTTCGAGACAGGGGAGCCCCAGCATTTT

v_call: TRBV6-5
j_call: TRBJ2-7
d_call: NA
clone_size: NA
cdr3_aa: CASTTGLPSGEQYF
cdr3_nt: TGTGCCAGCACCACGGGTCTGCCCTCGGGGGAGCAGTACTTC

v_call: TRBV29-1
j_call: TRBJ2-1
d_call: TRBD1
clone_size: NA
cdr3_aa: CSAGTGTSYNEQFF
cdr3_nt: TGCAGCGCTGGGACAGGGACCTCCTACAATGAGCAGTTCTTC

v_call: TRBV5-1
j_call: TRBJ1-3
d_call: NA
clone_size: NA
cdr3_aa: CASSLEEIGVSGNTIYF
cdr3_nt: TGCGCCAGCAGCTTGGAAGAGATTGGGGTCTCTGGAAACACCATATATTTT

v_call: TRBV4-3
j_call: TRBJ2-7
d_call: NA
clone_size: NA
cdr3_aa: CASSQDKYHEQYF
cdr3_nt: TGCGCCAGCAGCCAAGATAAGTACCACGAGCAGTACTTC